This is a list of T cell receptor beta chains from one sample in a study of OX40 agonist ivuxolimab in advanced cancers. Sequencing was performed with immunoSEQ multiplex PCR; in TCRdb, only in-frame clones are kept and a portion is missing. The sample contains fewer than 80,000 clones, 85% of which appear only once. The sample in question was CD4+ or CD8+ T cells sorted from blood, obtained in a trial of the OX40 agonist ivuxolimab. Receptor source: an adult with an advanced solid tumor such as melanoma, head and neck, liver or kidney cancer. Each CDR3 is given with its conserved first and last residue. The D gene is left open where the match is weak. Not all rows give a size; the values are once, few, many and, for expanded clones, a class.

D gene	J gene	clone size	V gene	CDR3 DNA	CDR3 protein
NA	TRBJ2-2	few	TRBV30	TGTGCCTGGAGTGTACTACTAAGCGGTAGACGGGCCGGGGAGCTGTTTTTT	CAWSVLLSGRRAGELFF
TRBD1	TRBJ1-5	NA	TRBV18	TGTGCCAGCTCACCCGACAGGGACGTGTGGCATTTT	CASSPDRDVWHF
TRBD2	TRBJ2-1	NA	TRBV19	TGTGCCAGTAGGCCGGGGGGGATCGGGGACAATGAGCAGTTCTTC	CASRPGGIGDNEQFF
NA	TRBJ2-1	NA	TRBV28	TGTGCCAGCAGAAGGGGGGGCGGAAGACTATACAATGAGCAGTTCTTC	CASRRGGGRLYNEQFF
TRBD2	TRBJ2-1	NA	TRBV6-1	TGTGCCAGCAGTGGATGGTTAGCGGGGGGTCACAATGAGCAGTTCTTC	CASSGWLAGGHNEQFF
NA	TRBJ2-2	once	TRBV7-8	TGTGCCAGCAGCCGGGTGGGGGGCCTGGGCACCGGGGAGCTGTTTTTT	CASSRVGGLGTGELFF
NA	TRBJ1-1	NA	TRBV11-3	TGTGCCAGCAGCACAGGGATTTGGAACACTGAAGCTTTCTTT	CASSTGIWNTEAFF
NA	TRBJ2-5	NA	TRBV5-4	TGTGCCAGCAGCTTGGCCTGGAAGGGTGGTGGAGAGACCCAGTACTTC	CASSLAWKGGGETQYF
NA	TRBJ2-2	NA	TRBV19	TGTGCCAGTGCCCTTCGGAGCGCGAACACCGGGGAGCTGTTTTTT	CASALRSANTGELFF
TRBD2	TRBJ2-5	once	TRBV19	TGTGCCAGTAGTCACCAAAGCGGGGGGGTCCTAGAGACCCAGTACTTC	CASSHQSGGVLETQYF
TRBD2	TRBJ2-5	NA	TRBV6-5	TGTGCCAGCAGTTACCTCCTAGCGGGGGGTCAAGAGACCCAGTACTTC	CASSYLLAGGQETQYF
TRBD2	TRBJ2-5	NA	TRBV7-9	TGTGCCAGCAGCTTAACGGCGGGAGGGCAAGAGACCCAGTACTTC	CASSLTAGGQETQYF
NA	TRBJ1-2	NA	TRBV6-1	TGTGCCAGCAGTAAACAGGCCCTACGGAGTGGCTACACCTTC	CASSKQALRSGYTF
NA	TRBJ1-5	NA	TRBV5-8	TGTGCCAGCAGCTTTGGGTACAGTAGCAATCAGCCCCAGCATTTT	CASSFGYSSNQPQHF
NA	TRBJ1-5	few	TRBV4-1	TGCGCCAGCAGCCGGACCATATATAGCAATCAGCCCCAGCATTTT	CASSRTIYSNQPQHF
NA	TRBJ1-2	NA	TRBV6-1	TGTGCCAGCAGTGCAGCATTCTATGGCTACACCTTC	CASSAAFYGYTF
TRBD2	TRBJ2-3	NA	TRBV7-2	TGTGCCAGCAGCTTCCTCGGCTCTAGCGGGGGCCACTACACAGATACGCAGTATTTT	CASSFLGSSGGHYTDTQYF
NA	TRBJ1-2	NA	TRBV28	TGTGCCAGCAGTTCTTCCCAGGGTGGCTATGGCTACACCTTC	CASSSSQGGYGYTF
NA	TRBJ1-1	NA	TRBV6-5	TGTGCCAGCAGTCTGTGGGGGGGCGACGGTATTGAAGCTTTCTTT	CASSLWGGDGIEAFF
TRBD1	TRBJ1-2	NA	TRBV6-6	TGTGCCAGCAGCCCGACAGGGGGCGGGGGCTACACCTTC	CASSPTGGGGYTF
TRBD1	TRBJ1-2	NA	TRBV6-6	TGTGCCAGCAGTTACGGGGACAGTAGGTGGGATGGCTACACCTTC	CASSYGDSRWDGYTF
NA	TRBJ1-3	NA	TRBV28	TGTGCCAGCAGTTTTATTTTGTCAGGACGAAACACCATATATTTT	CASSFILSGRNTIYF
TRBD2	TRBJ2-1	NA	TRBV7-7	TGTGCCAGCAGCCTCGGGACTAGCGACTACAATGAGCAGTTCTTC	CASSLGTSDYNEQFF
NA	TRBJ1-1	NA	TRBV4-1	TGCGCCAGCAGCCAAGACACGGGTTACACTGAAGCTTTCTTT	CASSQDTGYTEAFF
TRBD1	TRBJ1-5	few	TRBV28	TGTGCCAGCAGTGGACAGGGGACCCAGCATTTT	CASSGQGTQHF
TRBD1	TRBJ1-1	NA	TRBV5-1	TGCGCCAGCAGGAGGGGGCAAACTGAAGCTTTCTTT	CASRRGQTEAFF
TRBD2	TRBJ2-5	few	TRBV7-6	TGTGCCAGCAGCCTCGGGACTAGTCTCGGAGAGACCCAGTACTTC	CASSLGTSLGETQYF